The clone carrying this T cell receptor (beta chain) was recorded at least ten times. The sample comes from a study of human T cells and chemical hapten exposure. The time point is: patch test 3, about 24 weeks after DPC sensitization. The treatment was: therapeutic diphenylcyclopropenone sensitization with weekly scalp DPC. TCRdb re-analysed the RACE reads in MiXCR, keeping a single row per CDR3 protein. Of about 82,000 distinct CDR3 sequences in the sample, 13% were seen once. This CDR3 has 13 amino acids. Germline V gene lookup returns CDR1 SQVTM and CDR2 ANQGSEA. With V trimmed by 7 bases and J by 6 bases, 10 bases remained unmatched.

The chain has TRBV29-1 and TRBJ2-7; 9 bases are a match to TRBD1. This clonotype originated in a woman in her forties or fifties with alopecia areata. Some clones in this sample may be carry-over from other donors' samples. Material: whole blood, obtained in connection with sensitization to the hapten diphenylcyclopropenone (DPC). The CDR3 region is CSANAGTGSEQYF. The CDR3 coding sequence is TGCAGCGCTAATGCCGGGACAGGGTCCGAGCAGTACTTC.